Included here is one T cell receptor beta chain sequence, with context. The antigen remains undetermined. This entry is derived from a study of T cells in localized non-small cell lung cancer. Study observations and caveats: In adjacent lung appeared a median about 58 of the top 100 tumor clones. Adjacent uninvolved lung had the highest clonality, suggesting focused antigen responses. Sequencing involved a lone tumor region, leaving heterogeneity possible.

Clones were read by immunoSEQ multiplex PCR, and TCRdb kept only the in-frame ones, dropping some. The profile covers some 30,000 clones, with roughly 90% appearing a single time and less than 20% taken by the ten largest. Germline V CDR1 and CDR2: MNHGY, SVAAGI. This CDR3 has 15 residues. The ends lost 5 bases at V and 1 base at J; junction bases unmatched: 8. The rearrangement uses TRBV6-9 and TRBJ2-7, with 7 bases that match TRBD2. This sample comprised peripheral blood mononuclear cells, obtained before any cancer treatment. This receptor was obtained from a man aged 40 to 70 with stage III lung adenocarcinoma. In DNA form, the CDR3 reads TGTGCCAGCAGTCCTTCCGGGGGGTTATCCTACGAGCAGTACTTC. This translates into CASSPSGGLSYEQYF.